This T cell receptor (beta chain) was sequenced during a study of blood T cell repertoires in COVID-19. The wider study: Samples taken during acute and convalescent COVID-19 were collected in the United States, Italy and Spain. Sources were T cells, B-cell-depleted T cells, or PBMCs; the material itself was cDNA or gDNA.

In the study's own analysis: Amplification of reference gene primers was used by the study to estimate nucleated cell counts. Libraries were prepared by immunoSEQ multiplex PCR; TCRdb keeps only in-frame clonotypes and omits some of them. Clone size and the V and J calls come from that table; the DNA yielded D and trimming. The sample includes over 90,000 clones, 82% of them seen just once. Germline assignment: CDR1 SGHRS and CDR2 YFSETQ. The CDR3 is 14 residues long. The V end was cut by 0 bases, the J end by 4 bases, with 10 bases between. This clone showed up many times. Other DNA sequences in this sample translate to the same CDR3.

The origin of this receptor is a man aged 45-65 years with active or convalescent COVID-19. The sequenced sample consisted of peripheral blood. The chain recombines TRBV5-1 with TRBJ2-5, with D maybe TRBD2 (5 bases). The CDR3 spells CASSLGAGLETQYF. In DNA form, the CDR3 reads TGCGCCAGCAGCTTGGGGGCTGGACTAGAGACCCAGTACTTC.